This entry describes one T cell receptor beta chain. Documented time point: patch test 3, about 24 weeks after DPC sensitization. Treatment reported: therapeutic diphenylcyclopropenone sensitization with weekly scalp DPC. Total RNA was isolated from unfractionated whole blood. The sample comes from a study of human T cells and chemical hapten exposure. Study information: 2% DPC was applied to around 2 cm by around 2 cm of upper inner arm skin for sensitization.

Within the library, unique molecular identifiers were attached to each individual cDNA molecule. Per the authors' pipeline: Individual samples carried between roughly 23,224 and 690,600 TCRs, with some 100,000 as the median. Each CDR3 protein is one row after TCRdb ran MiXCR on the RACE reads. The V and J calls here are based on TCRdb, not the publication. The sample yields 150,000 to 200,000 distinct CDR3 sequences, approximately 30% seen once. The receptor was isolated from a woman aged 18-29 years with alopecia areata. Some clones in this sample may be carry-over from other donors' samples. Source: whole blood, taken in connection with sensitization to the hapten diphenylcyclopropenone (DPC).

DNA of the CDR3: TGTGCCAGCTCACCCTCCGCGGTAGAGCAGTTCTTC. Its translation: CASSPSAVEQFF. The J gene is TRBJ2-1, the V gene TRBV18; D ambiguous. From germline, CDR1 is KGHSH and CDR2 LQKENI. With 3 bases removed from V and 10 bases from J, the gap between germline ends came to 10 bases. This CDR3 has 12 residues.